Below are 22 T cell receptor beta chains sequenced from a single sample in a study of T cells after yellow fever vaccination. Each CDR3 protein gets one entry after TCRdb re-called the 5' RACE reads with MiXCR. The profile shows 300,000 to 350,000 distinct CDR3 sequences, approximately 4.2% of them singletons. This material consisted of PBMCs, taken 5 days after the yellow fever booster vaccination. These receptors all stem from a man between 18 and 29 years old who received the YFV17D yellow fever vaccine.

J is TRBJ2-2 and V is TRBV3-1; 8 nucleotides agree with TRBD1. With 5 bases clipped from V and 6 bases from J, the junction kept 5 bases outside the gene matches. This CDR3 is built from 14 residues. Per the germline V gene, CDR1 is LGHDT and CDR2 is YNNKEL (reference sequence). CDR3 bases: TGTGCCAGCAGCGGACAGGGTAATGCCGGGGAGCTGTTTTTT. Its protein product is CASSGQGNAGELFF.

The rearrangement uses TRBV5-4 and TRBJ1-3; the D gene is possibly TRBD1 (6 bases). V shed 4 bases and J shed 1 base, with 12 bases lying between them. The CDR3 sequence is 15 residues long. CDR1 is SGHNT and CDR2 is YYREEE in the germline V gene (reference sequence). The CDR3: CASSDATGSGNTIYF. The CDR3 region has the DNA TGTGCCAGCAGCGATGCGACAGGTTCTGGAAACACCATATATTTT. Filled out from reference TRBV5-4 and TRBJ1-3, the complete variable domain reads ETGVTQSPTHLIKTRGQQVTLRCSSQSGHNTVSWYQQALGQGPQFIFQYYREEENGRGNFPPRFSGLQFPNYSSELNVNALELDDSALYLCASSDATGSGNTIYFGEGSWLTVV.

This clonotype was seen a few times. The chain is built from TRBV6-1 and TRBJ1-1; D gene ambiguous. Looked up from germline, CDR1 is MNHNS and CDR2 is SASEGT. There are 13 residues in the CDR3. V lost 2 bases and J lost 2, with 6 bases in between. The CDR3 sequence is CASSEQANTEAFF. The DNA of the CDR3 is TGTGCCAGCAGTGAACAGGCAAACACTGAAGCTTTCTTT.

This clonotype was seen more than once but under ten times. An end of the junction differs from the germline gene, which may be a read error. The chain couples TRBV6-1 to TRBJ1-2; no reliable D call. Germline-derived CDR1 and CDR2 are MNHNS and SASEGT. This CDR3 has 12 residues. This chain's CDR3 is CASSENSYRYTF. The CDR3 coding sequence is TGTGCCAGCAGTGAAAACAGCTATCGCTACACCTTC.

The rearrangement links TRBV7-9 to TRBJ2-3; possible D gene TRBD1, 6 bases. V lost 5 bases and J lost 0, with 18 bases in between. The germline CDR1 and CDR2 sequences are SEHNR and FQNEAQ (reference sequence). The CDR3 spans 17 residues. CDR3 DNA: TGTGCCAGCAGCGCACCCGGGACAACCCTTAGCACAGATACGCAGTATTTT. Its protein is CASSAPGTTLSTDTQYF.

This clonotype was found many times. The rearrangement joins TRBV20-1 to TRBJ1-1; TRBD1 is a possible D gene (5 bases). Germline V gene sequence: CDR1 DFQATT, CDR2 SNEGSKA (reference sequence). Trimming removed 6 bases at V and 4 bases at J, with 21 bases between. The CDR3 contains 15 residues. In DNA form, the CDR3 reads TGCAGTGCCGGGAGGGGCTTGGGAGCGAGCACTGAAGCTTTCTTT. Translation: CSAGRGLGASTEAFF.

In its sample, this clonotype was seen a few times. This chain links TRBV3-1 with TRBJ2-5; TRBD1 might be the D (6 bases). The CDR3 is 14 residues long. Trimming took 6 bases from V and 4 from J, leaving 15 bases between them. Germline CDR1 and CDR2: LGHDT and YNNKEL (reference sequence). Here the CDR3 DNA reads TGTGCCAGCAGGCCACAGGGAAGGGGAGAGACCCAGTACTTC. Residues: CASRPQGRGETQYF.

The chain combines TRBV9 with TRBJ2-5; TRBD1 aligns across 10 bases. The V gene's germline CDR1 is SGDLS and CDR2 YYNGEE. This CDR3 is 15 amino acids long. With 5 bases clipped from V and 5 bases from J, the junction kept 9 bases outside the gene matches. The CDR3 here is CASSLGTGASETQYF. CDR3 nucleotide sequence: TGTGCCAGCAGTCTGGGGACAGGGGCGTCGGAGACCCAGTACTTC.

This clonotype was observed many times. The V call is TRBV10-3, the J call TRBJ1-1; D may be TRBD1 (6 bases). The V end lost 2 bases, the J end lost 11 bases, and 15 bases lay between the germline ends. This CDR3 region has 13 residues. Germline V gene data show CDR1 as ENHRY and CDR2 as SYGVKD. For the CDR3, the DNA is TGTGCCATCAGTGAGACAGGGAAAGGATGGGCTTTCTTT. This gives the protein CAISETGKGWAFF.

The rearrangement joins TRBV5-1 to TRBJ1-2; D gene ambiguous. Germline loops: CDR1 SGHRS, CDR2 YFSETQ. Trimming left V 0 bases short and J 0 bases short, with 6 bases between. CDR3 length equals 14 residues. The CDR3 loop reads CASSLGSSNYGYTF. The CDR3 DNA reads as TGCGCCAGCAGCTTGGGTAGCTCTAACTATGGCTACACCTTC.

CDR3 nucleotides: TGTGCCTGGACGGAGGGCTCCTCCTACGAGCAGTACTTC. Translating it yields CAWTEGSSYEQYF. This chain joins TRBV30 and TRBJ2-7, with TRBD2 as a possible D gene (6 bases). V lost 4 bases and J 0 bases, leaving 10 bases between the germline ends. Germline V lookup: CDR1 GTSNPN, CDR2 SVGIG (reference sequence). This CDR3 has 13 residues.

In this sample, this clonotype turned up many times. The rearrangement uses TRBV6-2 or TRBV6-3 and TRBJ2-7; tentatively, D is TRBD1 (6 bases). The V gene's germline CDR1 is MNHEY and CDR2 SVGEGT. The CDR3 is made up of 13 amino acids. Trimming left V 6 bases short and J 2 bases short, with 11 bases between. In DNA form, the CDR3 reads TGTGCCAGCAGCCGAGGGGGACCCTACGAGCAGTACGTC. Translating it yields CASSRGGPYEQYV.

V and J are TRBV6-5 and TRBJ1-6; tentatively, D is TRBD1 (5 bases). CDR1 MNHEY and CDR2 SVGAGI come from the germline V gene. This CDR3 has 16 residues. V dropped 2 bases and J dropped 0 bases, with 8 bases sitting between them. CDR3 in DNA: TGTGCCAGCAGTTACCGACAGAGCTCCTATAATTCACCCCTCCACTTT. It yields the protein CASSYRQSSYNSPLHF.

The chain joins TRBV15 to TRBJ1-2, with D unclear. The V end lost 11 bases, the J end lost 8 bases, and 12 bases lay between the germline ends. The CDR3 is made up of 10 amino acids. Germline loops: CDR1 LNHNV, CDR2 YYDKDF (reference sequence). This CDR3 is CAPTVGGYTF. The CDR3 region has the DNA TGTGCCCCCACGGTGGGCGGCTACACCTTC.

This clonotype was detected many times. Here the CDR3 reads CASSLPQTYEQYF. The CDR3 DNA reads TGCGCCAGCAGTTTACCCCAAACCTACGAGCAGTACTTC. The rearrangement links TRBV5-1 to TRBJ2-7; D is ambiguous. This CDR3 contains 13 residues. The germline V gene encodes CDR1 SGHRS and CDR2 YFSETQ. The V end was cut by 5 bases, the J end by 2 bases, with 11 bases between.

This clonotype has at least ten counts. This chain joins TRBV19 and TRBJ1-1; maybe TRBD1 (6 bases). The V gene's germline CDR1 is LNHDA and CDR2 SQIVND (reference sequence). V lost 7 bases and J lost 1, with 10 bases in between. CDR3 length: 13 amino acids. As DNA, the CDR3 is TGTGCCAGTACCACGGGGGCGAACACTGAAGCTTTCTTT. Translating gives CASTTGANTEAFF.

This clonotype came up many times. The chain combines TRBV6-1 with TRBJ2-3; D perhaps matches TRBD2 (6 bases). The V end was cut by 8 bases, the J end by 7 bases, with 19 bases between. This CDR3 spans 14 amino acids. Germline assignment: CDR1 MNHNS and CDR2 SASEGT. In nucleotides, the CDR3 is TGTGCCAGCGAGGGTGGGAGGACGGAGTATACGCAGTATTTT. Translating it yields CASEGGRTEYTQYF.

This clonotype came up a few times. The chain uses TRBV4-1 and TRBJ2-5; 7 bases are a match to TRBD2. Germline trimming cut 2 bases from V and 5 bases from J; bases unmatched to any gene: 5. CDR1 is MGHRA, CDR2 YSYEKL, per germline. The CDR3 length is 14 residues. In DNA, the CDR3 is TGCGCCAGCAGCCAACCGACTAGCAGGGAGACCCAGTACTTC. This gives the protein CASSQPTSRETQYF.

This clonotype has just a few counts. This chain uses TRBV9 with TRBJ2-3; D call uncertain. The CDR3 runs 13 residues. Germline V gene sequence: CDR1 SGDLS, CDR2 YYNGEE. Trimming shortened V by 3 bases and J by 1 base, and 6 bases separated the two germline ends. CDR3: CASSEIRTDTQYF. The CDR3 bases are TGTGCCAGCAGCGAGATACGCACAGATACGCAGTATTTT. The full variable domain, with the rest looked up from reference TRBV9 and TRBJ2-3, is DSGVTQTPKHLITATGQRVTLRCSPRSGDLSVYWYQQSLDQGLQFLIQYYNGEERAKGNILERFSAQQFPDLHSELNLSSLELGDSALYFCASSEIRTDTQYFGPGTRLTVL.

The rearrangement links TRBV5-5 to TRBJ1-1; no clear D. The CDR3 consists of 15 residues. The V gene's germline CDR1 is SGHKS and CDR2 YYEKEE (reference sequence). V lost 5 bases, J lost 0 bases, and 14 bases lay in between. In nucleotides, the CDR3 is TGTGCCAGCAGAACGTTGGGGAGCATGAACACTGAAGCTTTCTTT. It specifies CASRTLGSMNTEAFF.

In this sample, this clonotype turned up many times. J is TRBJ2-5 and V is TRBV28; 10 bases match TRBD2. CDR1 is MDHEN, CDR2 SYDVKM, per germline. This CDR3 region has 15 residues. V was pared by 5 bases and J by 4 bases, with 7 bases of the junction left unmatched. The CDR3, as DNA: TGTGCCAGCAGTCCGCCACTAGCGGGGCGAGAGACCCAGTACTTC. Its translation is CASSPPLAGRETQYF. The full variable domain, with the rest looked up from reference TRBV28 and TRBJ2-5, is DVKVTQSSRYLVKRTGEKVFLECVQDMDHENMFWYRQDPGLGLRLIYFSYDVKMKEKGDIPEGYSVSREKKERFSLILESASTNQTSMYLCASSPPLAGRETQYFGPGTRLLVL.

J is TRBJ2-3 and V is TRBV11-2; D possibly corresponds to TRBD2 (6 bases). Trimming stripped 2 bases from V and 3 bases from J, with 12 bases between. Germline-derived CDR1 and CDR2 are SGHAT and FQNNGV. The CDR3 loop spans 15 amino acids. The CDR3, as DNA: TGTGCCAGCAGCTTACAGGCGGGGTTAACAGATACGCAGTATTTT. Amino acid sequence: CASSLQAGLTDTQYF.